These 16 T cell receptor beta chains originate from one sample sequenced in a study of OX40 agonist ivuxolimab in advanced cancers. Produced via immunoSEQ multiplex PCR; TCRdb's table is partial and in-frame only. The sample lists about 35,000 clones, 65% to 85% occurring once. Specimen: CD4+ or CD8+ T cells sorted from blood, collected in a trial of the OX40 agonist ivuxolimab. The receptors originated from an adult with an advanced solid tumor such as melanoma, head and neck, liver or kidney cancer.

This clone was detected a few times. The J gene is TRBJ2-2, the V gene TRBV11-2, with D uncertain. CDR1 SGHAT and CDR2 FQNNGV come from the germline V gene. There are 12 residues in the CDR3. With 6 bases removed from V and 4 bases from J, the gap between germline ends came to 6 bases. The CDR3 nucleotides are TGTGCCAGCAGGTTGAGCACCGGGGAGCTGTTTTTT. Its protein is CASRLSTGELFF.

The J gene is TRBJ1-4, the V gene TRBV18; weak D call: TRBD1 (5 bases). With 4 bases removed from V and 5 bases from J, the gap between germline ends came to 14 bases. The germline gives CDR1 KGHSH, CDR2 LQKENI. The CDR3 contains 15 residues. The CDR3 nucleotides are TGTGCCAGCTCACAGAAAGGGGCGGTGAATGAAAAACTGTTTTTT. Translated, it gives CASSQKGAVNEKLFF.

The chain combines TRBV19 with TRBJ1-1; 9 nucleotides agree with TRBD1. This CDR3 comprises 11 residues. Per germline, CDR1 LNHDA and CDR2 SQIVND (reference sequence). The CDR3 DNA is TGTGGTATTTATACAGGGGGCAAAGCTTTCTTT. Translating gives CGIYTGGKAFF.

CDR3 coding DNA: TGTGCCAGCCAACAACTAGCGGGGAGCTCCTACGAGCAGTACTTC. This sequence encodes CASQQLAGSSYEQYF. This chain uses TRBV6-1 with TRBJ2-7; 10 bases fit TRBD2. V lost 8 bases and J lost 0; bases outside the gene matches: 7. The germline gives CDR1 MNHNS, CDR2 SASEGT. The CDR3 totals 15 residues.

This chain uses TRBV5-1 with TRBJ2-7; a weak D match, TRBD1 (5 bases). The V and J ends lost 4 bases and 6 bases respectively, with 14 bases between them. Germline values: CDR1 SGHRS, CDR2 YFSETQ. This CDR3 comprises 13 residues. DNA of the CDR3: TGCGCCAGCAGCGCCCCCGGCAGGGTCGAGCAGTACTTC. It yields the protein CASSAPGRVEQYF.

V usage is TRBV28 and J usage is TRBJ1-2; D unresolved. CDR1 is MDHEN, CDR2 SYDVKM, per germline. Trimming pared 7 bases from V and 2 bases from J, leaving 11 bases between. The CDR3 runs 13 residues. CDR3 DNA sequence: TGTGCCAGCACGGACGGCCTCAACTATGGCTACACCTTC. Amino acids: CASTDGLNYGYTF.

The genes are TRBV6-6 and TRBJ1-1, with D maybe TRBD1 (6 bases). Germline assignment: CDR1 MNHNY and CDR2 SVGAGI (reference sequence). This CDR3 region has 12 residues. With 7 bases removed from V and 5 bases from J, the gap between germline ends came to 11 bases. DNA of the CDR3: TGTGCCAGCAAAAGGGGGGCAACTGAAGCTTTCTTT. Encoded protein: CASKRGATEAFF.

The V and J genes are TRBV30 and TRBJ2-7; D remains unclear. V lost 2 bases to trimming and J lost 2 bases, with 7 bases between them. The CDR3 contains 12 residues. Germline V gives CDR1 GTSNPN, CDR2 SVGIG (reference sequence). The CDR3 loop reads CAWSTRTYEQYF. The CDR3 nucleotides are TGTGCCTGGAGTACGCGAACCTACGAGCAGTACTTC.

DNA for the CDR3: TGTGCCAGCTCACGACAGGGCGGAGGCTACACCTTC. Its translation is CASSRQGGGYTF. The chain links TRBV18 to TRBJ1-2; TRBD1 matches at 7 bases. CDR1 KGHSH and CDR2 LQKENI come from the germline V gene. The V segment lost 4 bases and the J segment 8 bases; nucleotides outside the gene matches: 4. CDR3 size: 12 residues.

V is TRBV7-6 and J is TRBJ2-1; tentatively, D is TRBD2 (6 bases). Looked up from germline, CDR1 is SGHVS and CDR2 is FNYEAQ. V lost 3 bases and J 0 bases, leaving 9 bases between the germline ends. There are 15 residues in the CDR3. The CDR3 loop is CASSFSGASYNEQFF. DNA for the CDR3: TGTGCCAGCAGCTTTAGCGGAGCCTCCTACAATGAGCAGTTCTTC.

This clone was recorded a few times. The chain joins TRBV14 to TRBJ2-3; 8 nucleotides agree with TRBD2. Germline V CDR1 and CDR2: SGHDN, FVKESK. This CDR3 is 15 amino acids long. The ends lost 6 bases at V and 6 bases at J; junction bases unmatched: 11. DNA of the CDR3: TGTGCCAGCAGTACCGGAGCGGGAGCGGGCGATACGCAGTATTTT. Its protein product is CASSTGAGAGDTQYF.

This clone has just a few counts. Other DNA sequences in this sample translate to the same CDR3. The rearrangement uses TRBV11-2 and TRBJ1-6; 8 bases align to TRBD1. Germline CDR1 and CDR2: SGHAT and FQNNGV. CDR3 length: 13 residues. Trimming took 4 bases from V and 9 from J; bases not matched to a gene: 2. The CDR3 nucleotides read TGTGCCAGCAGCTCAGGGACAGGTTCACCCCTCCACTTT. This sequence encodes CASSSGTGSPLHF.

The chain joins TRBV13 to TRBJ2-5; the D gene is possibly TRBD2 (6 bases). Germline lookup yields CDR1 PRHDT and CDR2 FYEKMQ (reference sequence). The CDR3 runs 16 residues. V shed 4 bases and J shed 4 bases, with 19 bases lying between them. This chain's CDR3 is CASSYPREGRRETQYF. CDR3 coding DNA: TGTGCCAGCAGCTATCCCCGAGAGGGGAGGAGAGAGACCCAGTACTTC.

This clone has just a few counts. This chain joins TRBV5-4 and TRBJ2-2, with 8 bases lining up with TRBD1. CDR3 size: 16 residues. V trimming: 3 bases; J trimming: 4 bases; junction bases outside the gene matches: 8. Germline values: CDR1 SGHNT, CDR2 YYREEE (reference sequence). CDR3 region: CASSSPTGAVTGELFF. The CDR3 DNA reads TGTGCCAGCAGCTCCCCGACAGGGGCGGTCACCGGGGAGCTGTTTTTT.

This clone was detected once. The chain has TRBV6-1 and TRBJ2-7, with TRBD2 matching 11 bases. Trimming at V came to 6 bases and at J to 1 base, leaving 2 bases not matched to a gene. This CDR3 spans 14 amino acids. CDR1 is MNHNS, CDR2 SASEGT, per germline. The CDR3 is CASRRLAGSYEQYF. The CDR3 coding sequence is TGTGCCAGCAGGAGACTAGCGGGATCCTACGAGCAGTACTTC.

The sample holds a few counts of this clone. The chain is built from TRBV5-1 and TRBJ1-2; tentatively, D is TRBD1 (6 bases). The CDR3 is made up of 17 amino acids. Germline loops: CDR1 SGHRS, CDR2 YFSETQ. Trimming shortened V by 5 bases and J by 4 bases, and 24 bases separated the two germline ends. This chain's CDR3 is CASSPTTTGRGSYGYTF. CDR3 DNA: TGCGCCAGCAGTCCTACGACGACAGGCCGCGGTAGCTATGGCTACACCTTC.